These 2 T cell receptor beta chains were all obtained from the same sample, sequenced in a study of blood T cell repertoires in COVID-19. The table came from immunoSEQ multiplex PCR; TCRdb's copy has only in-frame clones and leaves some out. Of about 34,000 clones detected, 80% to 95% appear once; the ten largest clones hold 15% to 20%. The sample comprised peripheral blood. These receptors came from a man older than 75 with acute or convalescent COVID-19.

This clone was picked up one time. The CDR3 region has the DNA TGCGCCAGCAGCCCCCCGCTTGGTCAGGGCACTGAAGCTTTCTTT. Its protein product is CASSPPLGQGTEAFF. The V and J genes are TRBV5-1 and TRBJ1-1; weak D call: TRBD1 (5 bases). V lost 4 bases and J lost 4, with 17 bases in between. Germline V lookup: CDR1 SGHRS, CDR2 YFSETQ. This CDR3 spans 15 amino acids.

The V call is TRBV2, the J call TRBJ1-4; 7 bases agree with TRBD1. Germline V gives CDR1 SNHLY, CDR2 FYNNEI. The CDR3 sequence is 17 residues long. The J segment lost 5 bases and the V segment lost 3 bases, leaving 12 bases of the junction unmatched. This CDR3 is CASSESRGTSLNEKLFF. DNA for the CDR3: TGTGCCAGCAGTGAGTCCAGGGGGACATCACTGAATGAAAAACTGTTTTTT.